A single sample gave rise to the 8 T cell receptor beta chains below, sequenced in a study of blood T cell repertoires in COVID-19. Using immunoSEQ multiplex PCR, the repertoire was profiled, and TCRdb retains in-frame clones only, with some absent. Of over 200,000 clones listed, approximately 91% are singletons. Source material: peripheral blood. Receptor source: a human donor in a cohort sampled during active COVID-19.

The J gene is TRBJ2-5, the V gene TRBV27, with TRBD2 matching 8 bases. CDR3 size: 19 residues. The V gene end was trimmed by 4 bases and the J gene end by 4 bases; junction bases not matched to a gene: 20. Looked up from germline, CDR1 is MNHEY and CDR2 is SMNVEV (reference sequence). The CDR3 nucleotides are TGTGCCAGCAGTTCCCTCCCAATTACTAGCGGTCGGAGGGTAGAGACCCAGTACTTC. This codes for CASSSLPITSGRRVETQYF.

V usage is TRBV5-1 and J usage is TRBJ2-3; TRBD2 matches at 9 bases. This CDR3 has 15 residues. Germline loops: CDR1 SGHRS, CDR2 YFSETQ. V dropped 0 bases and J dropped 5; count of bases not matched to a gene: 4. The CDR3 nucleotides are TGCGCCAGCAGCTTGGTGGGACTAGCTGGAGATACGCAGTATTTT. Protein product: CASSLVGLAGDTQYF.

The chain has TRBV4-1 and TRBJ2-1, with 9 positions matching TRBD1. The V and J ends lost 4 bases and 3 bases, in that order; junction bases with no gene match: 7. CDR1 is MGHRA and CDR2 is YSYEKL in the germline V gene. The CDR3 contains 16 residues. For the CDR3, the DNA is TGCGCCAGCAGCCGAATTATGGGACAGGGCTACAATGAGCAGTTCTTC. Translated, it gives CASSRIMGQGYNEQFF.

CDR3 sequence reads: CASSSAGTGAYEQYF. CDR3 DNA sequence: TGCGCCAGCAGCTCGGCCGGGACAGGGGCCTACGAGCAGTACTTC. The chain is built from TRBV5-1 and TRBJ2-7; 10 nucleotides agree with TRBD1. The CDR3 loop spans 15 amino acids. Trimming cost V 3 bases and J 2 bases; bases outside gene matches: 5. Germline CDR1 reads SGHRS; CDR2 reads YFSETQ.

The J gene is TRBJ2-2, the V gene TRBV5-6; tentative D call: TRBD1 (6 bases). Trimming took off 4 bases at V and 3 bases at J, with 13 bases between the two ends. From germline, CDR1 is SGHDT and CDR2 YYEEEE. The CDR3 loop spans 15 amino acids. CDR3 DNA: TGTGCCAGCAGCAAACAGGGTATTTACACCGGGGAGCTGTTTTTT. This codes for CASSKQGIYTGELFF.

The chain has TRBV12-3 or TRBV12-4 and TRBJ2-7, with a tentative D call TRBD1 (5 bases). The germline V and J ends were trimmed by 6 bases and 5 bases, with 14 bases remaining between them. This CDR3 comprises 13 residues. As DNA, the CDR3 is TGTGCCAGCAGACACCCCCAGGGCAACGAGCAGTACTTC. Translated: CASRHPQGNEQYF.

The chain carries TRBV24-1 and TRBJ1-2; 7 bases agree with TRBD1. The CDR3 sequence is 15 residues long. Germline V CDR1 and CDR2: KGHDR, SFDVKD. J was trimmed by 4 bases and V by 4 bases; bases with no gene match: 8. CDR3 in DNA: TGTGCCACCAGTGACTACCTGACAGGGCGCTATGGCTACACCTTC. Translating gives CATSDYLTGRYGYTF.

V gene TRBV5-1 combines with J gene TRBJ1-4; tentatively, D is TRBD1 (5 bases). The CDR3 length is 15 residues. CDR1 and CDR2 (germline): SGHRS, YFSETQ. V gave up 1 base and J gave up 8 bases, with 15 bases separating them. The CDR3 coding sequence is TGCGCCAGCAGCTTGAAGGCAGGGAAGGGGGAAAAACTGTTTTTT. Protein product: CASSLKAGKGEKLFF.